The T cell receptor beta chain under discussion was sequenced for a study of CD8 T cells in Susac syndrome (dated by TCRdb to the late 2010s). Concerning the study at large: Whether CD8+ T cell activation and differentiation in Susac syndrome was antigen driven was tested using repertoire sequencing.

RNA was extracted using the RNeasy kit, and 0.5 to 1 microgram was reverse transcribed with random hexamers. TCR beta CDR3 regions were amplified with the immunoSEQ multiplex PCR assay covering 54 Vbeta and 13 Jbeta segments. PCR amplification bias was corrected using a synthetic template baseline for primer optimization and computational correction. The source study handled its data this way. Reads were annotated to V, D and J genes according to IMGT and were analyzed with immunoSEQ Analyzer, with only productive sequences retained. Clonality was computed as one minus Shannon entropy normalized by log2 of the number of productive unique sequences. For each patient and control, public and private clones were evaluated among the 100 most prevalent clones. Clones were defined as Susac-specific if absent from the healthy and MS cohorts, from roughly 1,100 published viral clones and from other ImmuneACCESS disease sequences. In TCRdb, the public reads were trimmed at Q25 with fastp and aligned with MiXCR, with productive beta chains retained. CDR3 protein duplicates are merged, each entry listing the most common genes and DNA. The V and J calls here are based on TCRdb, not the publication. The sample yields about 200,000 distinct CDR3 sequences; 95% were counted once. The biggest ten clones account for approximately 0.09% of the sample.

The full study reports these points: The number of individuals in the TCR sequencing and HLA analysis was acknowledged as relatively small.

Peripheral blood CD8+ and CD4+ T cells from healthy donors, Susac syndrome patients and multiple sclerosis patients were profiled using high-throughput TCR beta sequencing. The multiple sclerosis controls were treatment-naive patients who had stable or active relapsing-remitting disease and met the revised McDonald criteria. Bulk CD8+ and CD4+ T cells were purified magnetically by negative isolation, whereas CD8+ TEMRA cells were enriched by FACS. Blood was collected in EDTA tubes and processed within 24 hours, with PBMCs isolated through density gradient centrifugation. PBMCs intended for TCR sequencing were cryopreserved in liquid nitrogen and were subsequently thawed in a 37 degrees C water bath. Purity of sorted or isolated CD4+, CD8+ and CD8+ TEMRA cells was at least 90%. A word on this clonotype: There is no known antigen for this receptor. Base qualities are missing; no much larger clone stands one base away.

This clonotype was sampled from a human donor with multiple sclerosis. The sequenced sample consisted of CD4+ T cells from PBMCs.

The CDR3 has the sequence CSARGPGGGGYF. The DNA reads as follows: TGCAGTGCTAGAGGACCCGGAGGCGGTGGGTACTTC. The chain couples TRBV20-1 to TRBJ2-7; the best D guess is TRBD2, with 5 bases matching. Taken from the germline V gene (reference sequence), the CDR1 and CDR2 loops are DFQATT and SNEGSKA. Trimming at the junction amounts to 1 base on V and 12 bases on J, and the germline ends lie 16 bases apart. From its cysteine to its phenylalanine, the CDR3 spans 12 amino acids. The only DNA kept is the CDR3, 36 bases in frame from the first base.